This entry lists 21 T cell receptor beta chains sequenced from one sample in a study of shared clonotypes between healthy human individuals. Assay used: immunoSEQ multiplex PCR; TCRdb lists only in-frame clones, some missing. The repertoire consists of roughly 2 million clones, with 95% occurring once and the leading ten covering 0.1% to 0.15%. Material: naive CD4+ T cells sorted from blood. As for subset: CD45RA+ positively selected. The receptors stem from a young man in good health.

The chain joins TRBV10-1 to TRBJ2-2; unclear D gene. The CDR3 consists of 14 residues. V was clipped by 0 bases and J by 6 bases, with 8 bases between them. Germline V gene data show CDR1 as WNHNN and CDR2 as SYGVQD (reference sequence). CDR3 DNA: TGCGCCAGCAGTGAGTCGGGTCCTTCCGGGGAGCTGTTTTTT. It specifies CASSESGPSGELFF.

CDR3 DNA sequence: TGTGCCAGCAGCCCAATGCTAGCGGGAGACACAGATACGCAGTATTTT. Protein: CASSPMLAGDTDTQYF. J is TRBJ2-3 and V is TRBV14; 10 bases agree with TRBD2. V shed 4 bases, J shed 2 bases, and the junction held 6 bases outside the gene matches. Germline loops: CDR1 SGHDN, CDR2 FVKESK. The length of the CDR3 is 16 residues.

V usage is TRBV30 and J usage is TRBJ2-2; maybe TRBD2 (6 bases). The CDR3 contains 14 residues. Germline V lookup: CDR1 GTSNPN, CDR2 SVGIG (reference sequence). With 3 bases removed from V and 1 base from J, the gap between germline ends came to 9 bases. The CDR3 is CAWRAGVNTGELFF. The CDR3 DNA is TGTGCCTGGAGAGCGGGTGTGAACACCGGGGAGCTGTTTTTT.

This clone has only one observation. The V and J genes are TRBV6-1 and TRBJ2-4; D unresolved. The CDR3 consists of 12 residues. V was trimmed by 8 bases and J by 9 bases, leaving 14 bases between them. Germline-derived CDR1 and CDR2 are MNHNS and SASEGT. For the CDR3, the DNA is TGTGCCAGCCGGGCTCCTCGAGGCATTCAGTACTTC. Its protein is CASRAPRGIQYF.

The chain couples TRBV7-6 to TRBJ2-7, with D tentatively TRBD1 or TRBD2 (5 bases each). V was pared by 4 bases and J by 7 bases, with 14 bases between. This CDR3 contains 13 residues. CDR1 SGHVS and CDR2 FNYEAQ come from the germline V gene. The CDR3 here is CASSSGPNREQYF. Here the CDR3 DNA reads TGTGCCAGCAGCTCGGGACCGAATAGAGAGCAGTACTTC.

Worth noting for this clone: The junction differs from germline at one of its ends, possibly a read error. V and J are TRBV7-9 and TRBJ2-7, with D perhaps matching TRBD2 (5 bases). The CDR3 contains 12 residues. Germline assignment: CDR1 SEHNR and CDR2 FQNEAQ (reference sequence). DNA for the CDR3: TGTGCCAGCAGCCATATTGGCGGGCGCCCTCTCTTC. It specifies CASSHIGGRPLF. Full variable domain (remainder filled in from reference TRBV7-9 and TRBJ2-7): DTGVSQNPRHKITKRGQNVTFRCDPISEHNRLYWYRQTLGQGPEFLTYFQNEAQLEKSRLLSDRFSAERPKGSFSTLEIQRTEQGDSAMYLCASSHIGGRPLFGPGTRLTVT.

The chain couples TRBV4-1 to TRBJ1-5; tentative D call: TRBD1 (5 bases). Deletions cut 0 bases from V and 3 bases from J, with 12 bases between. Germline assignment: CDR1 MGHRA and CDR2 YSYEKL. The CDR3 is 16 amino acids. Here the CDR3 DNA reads TGCGCCAGCAGCCAAGAGTCCAGACAGTACAATCAGCCCCAGCATTTT. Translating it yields CASSQESRQYNQPQHF.

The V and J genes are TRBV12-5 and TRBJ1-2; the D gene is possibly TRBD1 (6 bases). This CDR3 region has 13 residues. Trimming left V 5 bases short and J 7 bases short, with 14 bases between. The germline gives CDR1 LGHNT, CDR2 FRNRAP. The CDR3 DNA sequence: TGTGCTAGTGGTCTACTGGGGGCTCTTGGCTACACCTTC. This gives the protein CASGLLGALGYTF.

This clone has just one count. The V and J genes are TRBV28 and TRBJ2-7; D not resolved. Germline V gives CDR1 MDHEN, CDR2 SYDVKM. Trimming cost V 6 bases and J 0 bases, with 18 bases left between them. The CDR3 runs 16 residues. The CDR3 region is CASRSPGRRSSYEQYF. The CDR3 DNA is TGTGCCAGCAGGTCTCCTGGACGCCGGAGCTCCTACGAGCAGTACTTC. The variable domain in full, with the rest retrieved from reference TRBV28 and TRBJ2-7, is DVKVTQSSRYLVKRTGEKVFLECVQDMDHENMFWYRQDPGLGLRLIYFSYDVKMKEKGDIPEGYSVSREKKERFSLILESASTNQTSMYLCASRSPGRRSSYEQYFGPGTRLTVT.

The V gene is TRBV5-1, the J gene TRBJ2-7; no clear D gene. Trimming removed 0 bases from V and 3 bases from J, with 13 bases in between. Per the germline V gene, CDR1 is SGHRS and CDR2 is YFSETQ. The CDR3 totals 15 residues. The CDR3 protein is CASSLVGGTLYEQYF. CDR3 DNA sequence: TGCGCCAGCAGCTTGGTCGGCGGCACCCTCTACGAGCAGTACTTC. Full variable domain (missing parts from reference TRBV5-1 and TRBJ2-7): KAGVTQTPRYLIKTRGQQVTLSCSPISGHRSVSWYQQTPGQGLQFLFEYFSETQRNKGNFPGRFSGRQFSNSRSEMNVSTLELGDSALYLCASSLVGGTLYEQYFGPGTRLTVT.

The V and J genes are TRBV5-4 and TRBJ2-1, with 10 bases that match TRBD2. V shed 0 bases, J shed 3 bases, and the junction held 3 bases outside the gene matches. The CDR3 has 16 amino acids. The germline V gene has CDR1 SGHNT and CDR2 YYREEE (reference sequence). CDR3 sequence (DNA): TGTGCCAGCAGCTTGGGGTCTAGCGGGAGCTACAATGAGCAGTTCTTC. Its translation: CASSLGSSGSYNEQFF.

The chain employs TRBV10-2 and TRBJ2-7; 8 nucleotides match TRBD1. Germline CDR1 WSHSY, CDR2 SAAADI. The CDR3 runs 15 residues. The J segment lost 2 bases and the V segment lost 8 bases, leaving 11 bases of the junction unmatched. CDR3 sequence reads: CASHETGQGPYEQYF. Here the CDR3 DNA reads TGCGCCAGCCATGAGACCGGACAGGGACCCTACGAGCAGTACTTC.

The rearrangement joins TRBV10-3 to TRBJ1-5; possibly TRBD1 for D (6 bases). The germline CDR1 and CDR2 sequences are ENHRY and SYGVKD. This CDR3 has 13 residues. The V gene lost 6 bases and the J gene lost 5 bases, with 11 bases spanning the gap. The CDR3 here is CAIRGAGDQPQHF. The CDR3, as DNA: TGTGCCATCAGGGGGGCAGGGGATCAGCCCCAGCATTTT.

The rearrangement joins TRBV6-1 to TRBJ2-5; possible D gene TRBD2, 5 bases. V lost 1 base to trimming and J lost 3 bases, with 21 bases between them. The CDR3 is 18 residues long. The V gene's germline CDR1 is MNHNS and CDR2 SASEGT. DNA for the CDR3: TGTGCCAGCAGTGAAGTTTTTCGTGAACTGGGGAGAAAAGAGACCCAGTACTTC. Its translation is CASSEVFRELGRKETQYF.

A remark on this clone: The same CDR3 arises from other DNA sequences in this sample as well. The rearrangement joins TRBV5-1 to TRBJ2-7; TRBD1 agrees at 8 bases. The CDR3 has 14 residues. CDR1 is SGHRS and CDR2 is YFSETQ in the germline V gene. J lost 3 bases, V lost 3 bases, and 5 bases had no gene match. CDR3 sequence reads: CASSSRTGNYEQYF. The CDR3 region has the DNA TGCGCCAGCAGCTCAAGGACAGGGAACTACGAGCAGTACTTC. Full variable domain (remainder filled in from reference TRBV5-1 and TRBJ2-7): KAGVTQTPRYLIKTRGQQVTLSCSPISGHRSVSWYQQTPGQGLQFLFEYFSETQRNKGNFPGRFSGRQFSNSRSEMNVSTLELGDSALYLCASSSRTGNYEQYFGPGTRLTVT.

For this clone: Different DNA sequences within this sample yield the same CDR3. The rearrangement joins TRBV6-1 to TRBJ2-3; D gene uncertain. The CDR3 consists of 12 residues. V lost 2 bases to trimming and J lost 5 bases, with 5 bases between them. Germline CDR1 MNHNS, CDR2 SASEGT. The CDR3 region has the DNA TGTGCCAGCAGTGAACGAGGAGATACGCAGTATTTT. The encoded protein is CASSERGDTQYF.

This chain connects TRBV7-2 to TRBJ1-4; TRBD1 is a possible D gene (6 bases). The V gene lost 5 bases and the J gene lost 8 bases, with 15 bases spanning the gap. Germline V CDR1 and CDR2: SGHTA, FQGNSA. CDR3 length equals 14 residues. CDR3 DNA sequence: TGTGCCAGCAGCCCAGGGGCCCCTGGGGAAAAACTGTTTTTT. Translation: CASSPGAPGEKLFF.

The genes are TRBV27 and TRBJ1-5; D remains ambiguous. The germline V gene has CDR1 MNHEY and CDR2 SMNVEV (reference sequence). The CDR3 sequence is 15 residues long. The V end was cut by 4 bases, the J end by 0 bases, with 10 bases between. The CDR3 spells CASSSAAASNQPQHF. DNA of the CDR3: TGTGCCAGCAGTTCCGCCGCGGCTAGCAATCAGCCCCAGCATTTT.

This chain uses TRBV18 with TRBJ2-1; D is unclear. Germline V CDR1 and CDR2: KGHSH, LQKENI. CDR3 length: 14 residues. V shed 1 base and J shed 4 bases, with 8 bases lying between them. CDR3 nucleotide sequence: TGTGCCAGCTCACCACTACTTTATTACAATGAGCAGTTCTTC. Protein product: CASSPLLYYNEQFF.

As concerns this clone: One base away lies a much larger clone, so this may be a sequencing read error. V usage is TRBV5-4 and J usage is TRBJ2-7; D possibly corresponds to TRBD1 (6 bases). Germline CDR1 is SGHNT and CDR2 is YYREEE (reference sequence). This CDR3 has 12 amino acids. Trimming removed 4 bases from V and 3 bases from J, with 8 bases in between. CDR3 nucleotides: TGTGCCAGCAGCCGGGACAACTACGAGCAGTACTTC. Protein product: CASSRDNYEQYF.

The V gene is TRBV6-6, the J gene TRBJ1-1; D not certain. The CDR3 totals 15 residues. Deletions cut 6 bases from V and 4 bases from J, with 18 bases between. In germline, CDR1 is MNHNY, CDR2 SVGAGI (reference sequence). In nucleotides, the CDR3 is TGTGCCAGCAGCCTTTTGACCGGGAAGGTCACTGAAGCTTTCTTT. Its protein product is CASSLLTGKVTEAFF.